This is a list of T cell receptor beta chains from one sample in a study of technical replicates of blood from several donors. TCRdb's table, derived via immunoSEQ multiplex PCR, lists solely in-frame clones and lacks some. This table holds about 50,000 clones, 90% to 95% found once. The specimen sequenced was PBMCs. The source of these receptors is a human donor in good health. Some clones in this sample may be carry-over from other donors' samples. CDR3s include the opening cysteine and the closing phenylalanine or tryptophan. Fields, in order: V gene, D gene, clone size, J gene, CDR3 DNA, CDR3 protein. D genes are given only for firm matches. Clone size is given for some rows only: seen once, a few or many times, or a class if the clone is expanded.

v_call: TRBV6-1; d_call: TRBD1; clone_size: -; j_call: TRBJ2-2; cdr3_nt: TGTGCCAGCAGCAGGGACAGGGGGACCGGGGAGCTGTTTTTT; cdr3_aa: CASSRDRGTGELFF
v_call: TRBV18; d_call: -; clone_size: -; j_call: TRBJ2-5; cdr3_nt: TGTGCCAGCTCACCCCTTGGCGGGGAGCAAGAGACCCAGTACTTC; cdr3_aa: CASSPLGGEQETQYF
v_call: TRBV10-3; d_call: TRBD1; clone_size: -; j_call: TRBJ2-5; cdr3_nt: TGTGCCATCAGCAGGGACAGGGGGCGAGTAGAGACCCAGTACTTC; cdr3_aa: CAISRDRGRVETQYF
v_call: TRBV5-1; d_call: -; clone_size: once; j_call: TRBJ1-5; cdr3_nt: TGCGCCAGCAGCTTTAACACAGGTTTGGGGCAGCCCCAGCATTTT; cdr3_aa: CASSFNTGLGQPQHF
v_call: TRBV6-6; d_call: -; clone_size: -; j_call: TRBJ2-7; cdr3_nt: TGTGCCAGCAGTTACGGACAAGAGCAGTACTTC; cdr3_aa: CASSYGQEQYF
v_call: TRBV12-5; d_call: -; clone_size: -; j_call: TRBJ1-2; cdr3_nt: TGTGCTAGTGCTCTGACCTTCCCTAGTTATGGCTACACCTTC; cdr3_aa: CASALTFPSYGYTF
v_call: TRBV9; d_call: -; clone_size: -; j_call: TRBJ1-4; cdr3_nt: TGTGCCAGCAGCGTAGGTGTCCTGACAGAGAGTGCAACTAATGAAAAACTGTTTTTT; cdr3_aa: CASSVGVLTESATNEKLFF
v_call: TRBV2; d_call: TRBD1; clone_size: -; j_call: TRBJ1-6; cdr3_nt: TGTGCCAGCGGTCGGACAGGACGGAATTCACCCCTCCACTTT; cdr3_aa: CASGRTGRNSPLHF
v_call: TRBV11-1; d_call: -; clone_size: -; j_call: TRBJ2-7; cdr3_nt: TGTGCCAGCAGCCGCGGGACTGGCGAGCAGTACTTC; cdr3_aa: CASSRGTGEQYF
v_call: TRBV30; d_call: TRBD1; clone_size: -; j_call: TRBJ2-2; cdr3_nt: TGTGCCTGGAGTGTAGGACAGGGGTACACCGGGGAGCTGTTTTTT; cdr3_aa: CAWSVGQGYTGELFF
v_call: TRBV6-7; d_call: TRBD1; clone_size: -; j_call: TRBJ1-1; cdr3_nt: TGTGCCAGCAGTTATCCCGACAGGGCGAACACTGAAGCTTTCTTT; cdr3_aa: CASSYPDRANTEAFF
v_call: TRBV7-9; d_call: -; clone_size: -; j_call: TRBJ1-2; cdr3_nt: TGTGCCAGCAGCTTAGCGGCAGGGGACGGCTACACCTTC; cdr3_aa: CASSLAAGDGYTF
v_call: TRBV5-1; d_call: TRBD1; clone_size: -; j_call: TRBJ2-7; cdr3_nt: TGCGCCAGCAGCCAAGGACAGGGGGCGCAAGAGCAGTACTTC; cdr3_aa: CASSQGQGAQEQYF
v_call: TRBV10-3; d_call: -; clone_size: -; j_call: TRBJ2-7; cdr3_nt: TGTGCCATCAGAGCCAGGACCCTCTCAGGGTCCTACGAGCAGTACTTC; cdr3_aa: CAIRARTLSGSYEQYF
v_call: TRBV11-2; d_call: -; clone_size: -; j_call: TRBJ2-3; cdr3_nt: TGTGCCAGCAGCAAAGACCTAGCGAGATTAGATACGCAGTATTTT; cdr3_aa: CASSKDLARLDTQYF
v_call: TRBV15; d_call: -; clone_size: -; j_call: TRBJ1-5; cdr3_nt: TGTGCCACCAGCGGGGGAGGGATCCAGCCCCAGCATTTT; cdr3_aa: CATSGGGIQPQHF
v_call: TRBV7-2; d_call: -; clone_size: -; j_call: TRBJ1-2; cdr3_nt: TGTGCCAGCAGCCGAGGCGGGACCGCTAACTATGGCTACACCTTC; cdr3_aa: CASSRGGTANYGYTF
v_call: TRBV6-1; d_call: TRBD1; clone_size: -; j_call: TRBJ1-5; cdr3_nt: TGTGCCAGCAGTGATGGACAGGGCGGTTCGCCCCAGCATTTT; cdr3_aa: CASSDGQGGSPQHF
v_call: TRBV25-1; d_call: TRBD1; clone_size: -; j_call: TRBJ2-1; cdr3_nt: TGTGCCAGCAGTGAACCCCGGACAGGGCAAGGAAATGAGCAGTTCTTC; cdr3_aa: CASSEPRTGQGNEQFF
v_call: TRBV6-1; d_call: TRBD2; clone_size: -; j_call: TRBJ2-1; cdr3_nt: TGTGCCAGCAGTGTACGGACTAGCGAGCCTTACAATGAGCAGTTCTTC; cdr3_aa: CASSVRTSEPYNEQFF
v_call: TRBV4-1; d_call: TRBD1; clone_size: once; j_call: TRBJ1-2; cdr3_nt: TGCGCCAGCAGCCAAGATGGGGACAGGGGAATCTATGGCTACACCTTC; cdr3_aa: CASSQDGDRGIYGYTF
v_call: TRBV6-1; d_call: -; clone_size: -; j_call: TRBJ2-7; cdr3_nt: TGTGCCAGCAGTCCGAGTGGGCAGACCTACGAGCAGTACTTC; cdr3_aa: CASSPSGQTYEQYF
v_call: TRBV30; d_call: TRBD1; clone_size: -; j_call: TRBJ2-5; cdr3_nt: TGTGCCTGGAGTCTATCGACAGGGGGAGGCGAGACCCAGTACTTC; cdr3_aa: CAWSLSTGGGETQYF
v_call: TRBV7-8; d_call: TRBD2; clone_size: -; j_call: TRBJ2-3; cdr3_nt: TGTGCCAGCAGCTTCACTAGCGGGAGAGATACGCAGTATTTT; cdr3_aa: CASSFTSGRDTQYF
v_call: TRBV27; d_call: TRBD1; clone_size: once; j_call: TRBJ2-2; cdr3_nt: TGTGCCAGCAGTACCACAGGGGCCGGGGAGCTGTTTTTT; cdr3_aa: CASSTTGAGELFF
v_call: TRBV7-2; d_call: TRBD1; clone_size: once; j_call: TRBJ1-2; cdr3_nt: TGTGCCAGCAGCTTAGCAGGGACAGACTATGGCTACACCTTC; cdr3_aa: CASSLAGTDYGYTF
v_call: TRBV6-5; d_call: -; clone_size: -; j_call: TRBJ1-2; cdr3_nt: TGTGCCAGCAGTTTCTTGGGGGGGGGTGGTGACTATGGCTACACCTTC; cdr3_aa: CASSFLGGGGDYGYTF
v_call: TRBV20-1; d_call: TRBD1; clone_size: -; j_call: TRBJ2-7; cdr3_nt: TGCAGTACCGACAGGGCGGGCGAGCAGTACTTC; cdr3_aa: CSTDRAGEQYF
v_call: TRBV13; d_call: -; clone_size: -; j_call: TRBJ2-1; cdr3_nt: TGTGCCAGCAGCTTAGGAGGCGGGGCCAGGGGGACCCGGGAGTTCTTC; cdr3_aa: CASSLGGGARGTREFF
v_call: TRBV7-2; d_call: -; clone_size: -; j_call: TRBJ2-7; cdr3_nt: TGTGCCAGCAGCGCGGGACGGGGGAGAGAGCAGTACTTC; cdr3_aa: CASSAGRGREQYF
v_call: TRBV2; d_call: TRBD2; clone_size: few; j_call: TRBJ2-1; cdr3_nt: TGTGCCAGCAGTTTGTTTAGCGGGACCAACTACAATGAGCAGTTCTTC; cdr3_aa: CASSLFSGTNYNEQFF
v_call: TRBV27; d_call: TRBD1; clone_size: once; j_call: TRBJ2-7; cdr3_nt: TGTGCCAGCAGCCTCATGGGCGCAGGGGGCTCCCACGAGCAGTACTTC; cdr3_aa: CASSLMGAGGSHEQYF
v_call: TRBV5-8; d_call: -; clone_size: -; j_call: TRBJ1-6; cdr3_nt: TGTGCCAGCAGGCGGGAAAGGAATTCACCCCTCCACTTT; cdr3_aa: CASRRERNSPLHF
v_call: TRBV7-9; d_call: TRBD2; clone_size: -; j_call: TRBJ2-5; cdr3_nt: TGTGCCAGCAGCTTCTCGACTAGCGGGGATAGGTACCAAGAGACCCAGTACTTC; cdr3_aa: CASSFSTSGDRYQETQYF
v_call: TRBV4-3; d_call: TRBD2; clone_size: -; j_call: TRBJ2-3; cdr3_nt: TGCGCCAGCAGCCAAGCGCGACTAGCGGGACCCAGCACAGATACGCAGTATTTT; cdr3_aa: CASSQARLAGPSTDTQYF
v_call: TRBV25-1; d_call: -; clone_size: -; j_call: TRBJ2-2; cdr3_nt: TGTGCCAGCAGTGAATACGGCGGACACCGACCCGAGCTGTTTTTT; cdr3_aa: CASSEYGGHRPELFF
v_call: TRBV27; d_call: -; clone_size: -; j_call: TRBJ1-2; cdr3_nt: TGTGCCAGCAGTTCCCCGGAGGCCAACTATGGCTACACCTTC; cdr3_aa: CASSSPEANYGYTF
v_call: TRBV6-1; d_call: -; clone_size: -; j_call: TRBJ1-2; cdr3_nt: TGTGCCAGCAGTGGGCAGGCGGGCGGGGATACGAGGGACGGGTACTATGGCTACACCTTC; cdr3_aa: CASSGQAGGDTRDGYYGYTF
v_call: TRBV4-3; d_call: -; clone_size: -; j_call: TRBJ2-1; cdr3_nt: TGCGCCAGCAGCCAAGATCGGTTTGGAGGGGATCAGTTCTTC; cdr3_aa: CASSQDRFGGDQFF
v_call: TRBV5-5; d_call: TRBD1; clone_size: once; j_call: TRBJ2-2; cdr3_nt: TGTGCCAGCAGCCGTCACGGACAGGGAACGAACACCGGGGAGCTGTTTTTT; cdr3_aa: CASSRHGQGTNTGELFF
v_call: TRBV6-1; d_call: TRBD1; clone_size: once; j_call: TRBJ2-1; cdr3_nt: TGTGCCAGCAACAGGGGCAATGAGCAGTTCTTC; cdr3_aa: CASNRGNEQFF
v_call: TRBV7-8; d_call: -; clone_size: -; j_call: TRBJ1-1; cdr3_nt: TGTGCCAGCAGCTTAGTGGGGGGGAACACTGAAGCTTTCTTT; cdr3_aa: CASSLVGGNTEAFF
v_call: TRBV10-3; d_call: -; clone_size: -; j_call: TRBJ2-7; cdr3_nt: TGTGCCATCAGTGGGCACTACGAGCAGTACTTC; cdr3_aa: CAISGHYEQYF
v_call: TRBV6-5; d_call: -; clone_size: -; j_call: TRBJ1-3; cdr3_nt: TGTGCCAGCAGCAACTCTGGAAACACCATATATTTT; cdr3_aa: CASSNSGNTIYF
v_call: TRBV9; d_call: -; clone_size: -; j_call: TRBJ1-3; cdr3_nt: TGTGCCAGCAGCGTAGGTTACAGGAGCTCTGGAAACACCATATATTTT; cdr3_aa: CASSVGYRSSGNTIYF
v_call: TRBV6-6; d_call: -; clone_size: -; j_call: TRBJ1-1; cdr3_nt: TGTGCCAGCCAAAGCGGGCTAATGAACACTGAAGCTTTCTTT; cdr3_aa: CASQSGLMNTEAFF